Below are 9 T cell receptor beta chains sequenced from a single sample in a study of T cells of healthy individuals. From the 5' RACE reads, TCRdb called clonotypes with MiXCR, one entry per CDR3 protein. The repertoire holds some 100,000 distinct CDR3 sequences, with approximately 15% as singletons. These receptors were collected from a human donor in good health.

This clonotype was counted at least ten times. Written as DNA, the CDR3 is TGTGCCAGCAGCTACGGACAGGGCGTTCCCTACGAGCAGTACTTC. Translation gives CASSYGQGVPYEQYF. The V call is TRBV11-1, the J call TRBJ2-7; 8 nucleotides match TRBD1. The germline gives CDR1 SGHAT, CDR2 FQDESV (reference sequence). The ends lost 4 bases at V and 2 bases at J; junction bases unmatched: 7. This CDR3 is built from 15 residues.

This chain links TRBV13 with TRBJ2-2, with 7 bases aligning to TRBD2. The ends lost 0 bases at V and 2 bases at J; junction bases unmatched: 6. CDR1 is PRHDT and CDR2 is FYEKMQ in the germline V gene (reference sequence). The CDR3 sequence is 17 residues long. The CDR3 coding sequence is TGTGCCAGCAGCTTAGGCAGGAGCGGGGATAACACCGGGGAGCTGTTTTTT. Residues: CASSLGRSGDNTGELFF.

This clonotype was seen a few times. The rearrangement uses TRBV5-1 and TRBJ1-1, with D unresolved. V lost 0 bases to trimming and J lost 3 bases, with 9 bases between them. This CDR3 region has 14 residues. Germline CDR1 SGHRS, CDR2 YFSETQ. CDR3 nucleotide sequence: TGCGCCAGCAGCTTGGACTCCAGTTACACTGAAGCTTTCTTT. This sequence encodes CASSLDSSYTEAFF.

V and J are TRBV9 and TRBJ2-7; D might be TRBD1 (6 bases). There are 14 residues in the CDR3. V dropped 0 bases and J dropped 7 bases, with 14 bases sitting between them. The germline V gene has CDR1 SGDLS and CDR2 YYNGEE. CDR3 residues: CASSVEGGVQEQYF. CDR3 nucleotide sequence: TGTGCCAGCAGCGTAGAAGGGGGAGTACAGGAGCAGTACTTC. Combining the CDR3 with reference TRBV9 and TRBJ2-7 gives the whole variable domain DSGVTQTPKHLITATGQRVTLRCSPRSGDLSVYWYQQSLDQGLQFLIQYYNGEERAKGNILERFSAQQFPDLHSELNLSSLELGDSALYFCASSVEGGVQEQYFGPGTRLTVT.

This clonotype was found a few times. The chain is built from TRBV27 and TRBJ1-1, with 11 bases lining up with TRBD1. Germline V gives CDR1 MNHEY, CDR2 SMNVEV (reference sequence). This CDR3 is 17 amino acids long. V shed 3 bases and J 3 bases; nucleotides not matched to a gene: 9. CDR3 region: CASSLARTGGVHTEAFF. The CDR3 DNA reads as TGTGCCAGCAGTTTGGCCAGGACAGGGGGCGTTCACACTGAAGCTTTCTTT.

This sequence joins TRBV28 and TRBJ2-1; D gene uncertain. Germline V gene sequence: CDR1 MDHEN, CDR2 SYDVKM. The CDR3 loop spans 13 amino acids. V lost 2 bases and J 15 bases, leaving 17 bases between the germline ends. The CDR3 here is CASSLKVGRSRFF. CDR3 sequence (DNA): TGTGCCAGCAGTTTAAAGGTTGGGCGAAGTCGGTTCTTC.

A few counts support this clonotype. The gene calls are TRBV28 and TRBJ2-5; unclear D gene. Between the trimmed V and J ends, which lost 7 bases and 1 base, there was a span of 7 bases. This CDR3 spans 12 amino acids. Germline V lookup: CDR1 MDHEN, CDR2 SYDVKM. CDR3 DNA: TGTGCCAGCAATGACTTCCAAGAGACCCAGTACTTC. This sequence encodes CASNDFQETQYF.

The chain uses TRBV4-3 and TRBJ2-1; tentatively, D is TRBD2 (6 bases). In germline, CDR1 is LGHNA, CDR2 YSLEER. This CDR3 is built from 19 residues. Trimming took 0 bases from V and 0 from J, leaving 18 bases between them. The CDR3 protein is CASSQDPIIWDSSYNEQFF. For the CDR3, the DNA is TGCGCCAGCAGCCAAGATCCGATTATATGGGACTCCTCCTACAATGAGCAGTTCTTC.

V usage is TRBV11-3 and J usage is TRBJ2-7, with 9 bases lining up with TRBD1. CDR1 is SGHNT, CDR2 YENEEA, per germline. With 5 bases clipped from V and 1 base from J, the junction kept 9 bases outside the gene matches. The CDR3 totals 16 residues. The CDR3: CASSPGTGGPSYEQYF. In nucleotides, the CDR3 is TGTGCCAGCAGCCCCGGAACAGGGGGCCCTTCCTACGAGCAGTACTTC.